This T cell receptor (beta chain) was obtained from a study of shared clonotypes between healthy human individuals. Points from the study as a whole: Represented diversity, genetic and exposure-history alike, was limited by few donors.

Points on this clone: Its antigen is not identified.

V was clipped by 4 bases and J by 7 bases; unmatched bases: 1. Germline V gene data show CDR1 as SNHLY and CDR2 as FYNNEI. This CDR3 is built from 12 residues. Deep-level assay runs were performed. The method was immunoSEQ multiplex PCR; TCRdb's version includes in-frame clones alone and lacks a portion of them. Of roughly 640,000 clones in the sample, approximately 97% were seen once. All donors qualified as healthy HIV-negative adults and had experienced no recent acute infections or vaccinations. This receptor was identified in a woman aged 25 to 39 in good health. The chain links TRBV2 to TRBJ1-2; 9 bases are a match to TRBD1. What was sequenced was naive CD4+ T cells sorted from blood. Subset meaning: CD45RA+ positively selected. This CDR3 is CASSADRGGYTF. The CDR3 nucleotides are TGTGCCAGCAGTGCGGACAGGGGTGGCTACACCTTC.